The 27 T cell receptor beta chains listed next were all sequenced from one sample in a study of blood T cells in healthy people across ages. Primers used in a second PCR of about 7 to 11 cycles were a sample-barcoded 5' primer and a J-beta primer mix. TCRdb re-called the 5' RACE reads with MiXCR, one entry per CDR3 protein. The sample lists about 1.7 million distinct CDR3 sequences, roughly 27% occurring once. The sample consisted of blood. These receptors were collected from a woman in her twenties or thirties in good health.

The gene calls are TRBV12-5 and TRBJ2-1; D not certain. The CDR3 contains 16 residues. The germline V and J ends were trimmed by 5 bases and 10 bases, with 24 bases remaining between them. Germline-derived CDR1 and CDR2 are LGHNT and FRNRAP. CDR3 residues: CASGQSTEQLSYEQFF. CDR3 DNA sequence: TGTGCTAGTGGTCAATCAACGGAACAACTGTCCTACGAGCAGTTCTTC.

This sequence joins TRBV27 and TRBJ2-3, with a tentative D call TRBD2 (6 bases). Germline-derived CDR1 and CDR2 are MNHEY and SMNVEV (reference sequence). The CDR3 contains 18 residues. V gave up 3 bases and J gave up 2 bases, with 21 bases separating them. CDR3 bases: TGTGCCAGCAGTTTGGATTCCGCCGGGACTCATATCACAGATACGCAGTATTTT. Amino acid sequence: CASSLDSAGTHITDTQYF.

In its sample, this clonotype was seen a few times. This rearrangement joins TRBV12-3 or TRBV12-4 to TRBJ1-2; TRBD1 might be the D (5 bases). The CDR3 is 12 amino acids. With 6 bases removed from V and 4 bases from J, the gap between germline ends came to 9 bases. Written as DNA, the CDR3 is TGTGCCAGCAGCCCGACAGTCTATGGCTACACCTTC. It codes for CASSPTVYGYTF.

This clonotype was counted between two and nine times. Here the CDR3 reads CASSLGLNPNEQFF. The CDR3 bases are TGTGCCAGCAGCTTAGGCTTGAACCCCAATGAGCAGTTCTTC. The chain joins TRBV7-2 to TRBJ2-1; D remains ambiguous. Trimming shortened V by 1 base and J by 6 bases, and 10 bases separated the two germline ends. Looked up from germline, CDR1 is SGHTA and CDR2 is FQGNSA. This CDR3 has 14 residues.

The chain combines TRBV20-1 with TRBJ1-2, with a tentative D call TRBD1 (5 bases). The germline V and J ends were trimmed by 5 bases and 1 base, with 8 bases remaining between them. Germline CDR1 is DFQATT and CDR2 is SNEGSKA (reference sequence). The CDR3 has 12 residues. CDR3 DNA: TGCAGTGCTGACAGTTTTAACTATGGCTACACCTTC. Translated, it gives CSADSFNYGYTF.

The rearrangement uses TRBV10-3 and TRBJ2-1; TRBD1 matches at 7 bases. V dropped 4 bases and J dropped 9; count of bases not matched to a gene: 0. Germline V lookup: CDR1 ENHRY, CDR2 SYGVKD. CDR3 size: 11 residues. Written as DNA, the CDR3 is TGTGCCATCAGTGGGACAGGTGAGCAGTTCTTC. Translated, it gives CAISGTGEQFF.

This clonotype was counted many times. This chain joins TRBV12-3 or TRBV12-4 and TRBJ2-3; D gene ambiguous. V lost 5 bases to trimming and J lost 0 bases, with 9 bases between them. The CDR3 runs to 14 residues. CDR3 region: CASSRDASTDTQYF. DNA for the CDR3: TGTGCCAGCAGTCGCGATGCTAGCACAGATACGCAGTATTTT.

This clonotype occurred many times. This chain uses TRBV28 with TRBJ2-5; D not resolved. V lost 5 bases and J lost 2, with 6 bases in between. CDR1 MDHEN and CDR2 SYDVKM come from the germline V gene. The CDR3 totals 12 residues. The CDR3 coding sequence is TGTGCCAGCAGTAAATGGCAAGAGACCCAGTACTTC. Its translation is CASSKWQETQYF.

This clonotype was recorded a few times. V usage is TRBV19 and J usage is TRBJ2-7; D is possibly TRBD2 (6 bases). The CDR3 is 10 amino acids. CDR1 and CDR2 (germline): LNHDA, SQIVND (reference sequence). Trimming cost V 11 bases and J 6 bases, with 11 bases left between them. The CDR3 spells CAVGRSEQYF. DNA of the CDR3: TGTGCCGTGGGGAGGAGCGAGCAGTACTTC.

The V gene is TRBV6-6, the J gene TRBJ1-1; D is unresolved. The CDR3 extends over 13 amino acids. The germline V gene has CDR1 MNHNY and CDR2 SVGAGI (reference sequence). V was shortened by 3 bases and J by 5 bases, with 10 bases between the two germline ends. CDR3 coding DNA: TGTGCCAGCAGTTATACGAGTGGGACTGAAGCTTTCTTT. Its protein product is CASSYTSGTEAFF.

This clonotype was seen a handful of times. The junction and the germline gene differ at one end; a read error may be behind it. V and J are TRBV7-9 and TRBJ1-1, with a tentative D call TRBD1 (6 bases). CDR1 and CDR2 from the germline V gene are SEHNR and FQNEAQ (reference sequence). This CDR3 is 13 amino acids long. The chain's CDR3 is CASAWTENTKAFF. The CDR3 bases are TGTGCCAGCGCCTGGACAGAGAACACTAAAGCTTTCTTT.

The gene calls are TRBV6-6 and TRBJ2-3; TRBD2 matches at 8 bases. The V segment lost 5 bases and the J segment 4 bases; nucleotides outside the gene matches: 5. The CDR3 covers 14 residues. Germline-derived CDR1 and CDR2 are MNHNY and SVGAGI (reference sequence). CDR3 nucleotides: TGTGCCAGCAGTGCCCTAGCGGGCCCAGATACGCAGTATTTT. This gives the protein CASSALAGPDTQYF.

The J gene is TRBJ2-3, the V gene TRBV7-9; 7 bases are a match to TRBD1. With V trimmed by 4 bases and J by 4 bases, 8 bases remained unmatched. There are 15 residues in the CDR3. The germline V gene has CDR1 SEHNR and CDR2 FQNEAQ (reference sequence). Written as DNA, the CDR3 is TGTGCCAGCAGCTCTGTAAGGGGGCCCCCAGATACGCAGTATTTT. As protein: CASSSVRGPPDTQYF.

The V and J genes are TRBV4-2 and TRBJ2-1, with 14 nucleotides matching TRBD2. V shed 2 bases, J shed 12 bases, and the junction held 6 bases outside the gene matches. The CDR3 totals 15 residues. Germline assignment: CDR1 LGHNA and CDR2 YNFKEQ. The CDR3 DNA follows: TGTGCCAGCAGCCAATCGACTAGCGGGGGGGCCGGGCAGTTCTTC. Encoded protein: CASSQSTSGGAGQFF.

This clonotype showed up just a few times. The chain joins TRBV2 to TRBJ2-1; perhaps D is TRBD1 or TRBD2 (6 bases each). V dropped 2 bases and J dropped 15 bases, with 20 bases sitting between them. CDR1 is SNHLY and CDR2 is FYNNEI in the germline V gene. The CDR3 sequence is 14 residues long. The CDR3 is CASSERPGGPILFF. In nucleotides, the CDR3 is TGTGCCAGCAGTGAACGTCCCGGGGGCCCTATTCTGTTCTTC. The complete variable domain, with remaining parts taken from reference TRBV2 and TRBJ2-1, reads EPEVTQTPSHQVTQMGQEVILRCVPISNHLYFYWYRQILGQKVEFLVSFYNNEISEKSEIFDDQFSVERPDGSNFTLKIRSTKLEDSAMYFCASSERPGGPILFFGPGTRLTVL.

This clonotype was seen many times. CDR3 nucleotide sequence: TGTGCCATCAGGGGACAGGGAACCTACGAGCAGTACTTC. As protein: CAIRGQGTYEQYF. The V gene is TRBV10-3, the J gene TRBJ2-7; TRBD1 matches 9 bases. The junction had 2 bases not matched to a gene; V was cut back by 6 bases and J by 2 bases. The CDR3 extends over 13 amino acids. Germline values: CDR1 ENHRY, CDR2 SYGVKD.

There are a few counts of this clonotype. The chain employs TRBV30 and TRBJ2-7, with 9 bases fitting TRBD1. The CDR3 is 14 amino acids. Unmatched junction bases numbered 6, after V lost 4 bases and J lost 2 bases. CDR1 GTSNPN and CDR2 SVGIG come from the germline V gene (reference sequence). As DNA, the CDR3 is TGTGCCTGGACTGCCGGGACAGGGACCTACGAGCAGTACTTC. Its protein is CAWTAGTGTYEQYF.

V gene TRBV7-9 combines with J gene TRBJ2-4; TRBD2 matches 8 bases. The end of the DNA fits TRBJ2-7 better, so the J call may be wrong. Germline V gene data show CDR1 as SEHNR and CDR2 as FQNEAQ (reference sequence). The CDR3 covers 15 residues. The CDR3 bases are TGTGCCAGCATGTTGTCCGGACGGGGGGGCTACGAGCAGTACTTC. Amino acids: CASMLSGRGGYEQYF.

This clonotype was seen a few times. V gene TRBV5-1 combines with J gene TRBJ1-1; D gene unclear. Trimming took off 5 bases at V and 2 bases at J, with 10 bases between the two ends. Germline V gene data show CDR1 as SGHRS and CDR2 as YFSETQ. CDR3 size: 13 residues. CDR3 DNA: TGCGCCAGCAGAACGGCCTTAAACACTGAAGCTTTCTTT. Translation: CASRTALNTEAFF. The variable domain in full, with the rest retrieved from reference TRBV5-1 and TRBJ1-1, is KAGVTQTPRYLIKTRGQQVTLSCSPISGHRSVSWYQQTPGQGLQFLFEYFSETQRNKGNFPGRFSGRQFSNSRSEMNVSTLELGDSALYLCASRTALNTEAFFGQGTRLTVV.

As regards this clonotype: A junction end diverges from the germline sequence, so it may reflect a read error. The V call is TRBV5-1, the J call TRBJ2-5; D may correspond to TRBD1 or TRBD2 (6 bases each). Germline values: CDR1 SGHRS, CDR2 YFSETQ. CDR3 length equals 15 residues. The CDR3 nucleotides are TGCGCCAGTAGCTTGGAGGGGGTGGAACAAGACACCCAGTACTTC. Its protein product is CASSLEGVEQDTQYF.

This clonotype has a count of ten or more. This sequence joins TRBV6-5 and TRBJ2-6; no clear D. V was clipped by 0 bases and J by 4 bases, with 13 bases between them. This CDR3 region has 17 residues. Germline V gene data show CDR1 as MNHEY and CDR2 as SVGAGI. The CDR3 region has the DNA TGTGCCAGCAGTTACTCGAAGGGTTCTTCAGGGGCCAACGTCCTGACTTTC. Amino acids: CASSYSKGSSGANVLTF.

Points on this clonotype: Since a much larger clone is just one base distant, this may be a read error. J is TRBJ2-7 and V is TRBV20-1, with a weak D call TRBD2 (6 bases). CDR3 length: 15 amino acids. Trimming removed 0 bases at V and 0 bases at J, with 12 bases between. Germline V lookup: CDR1 DFQATT, CDR2 SNEGSKA (reference sequence). The CDR3: CSARDGGTSSYEQYF. CDR3 coding DNA: TGCAGTGCTAGAGATGGGGGGACGTCCTCCTACGAGCAGTACTTC.

With respect to this clonotype: A read error may explain this, as a much larger clone is one base away. The chain links TRBV7-9 to TRBJ2-1; D remains unclear. The germline V gene encodes CDR1 SEHNR and CDR2 FQNEAQ (reference sequence). V lost 2 bases, J lost 5 bases, and 7 bases lay in between. There are 13 residues in the CDR3. The CDR3 is CASSLPVHNEQFF. Written as DNA, the CDR3 is TGTGCCAGCAGCTTACCCGTCCACAATGAGCAGTTCTTC. Full variable domain (outside the CDR3, taken from reference TRBV7-9 and TRBJ2-1): DTGVSQNPRHKITKRGQNVTFRCDPISEHNRLYWYRQTLGQGPEFLTYFQNEAQLEKSRLLSDRFSAERPKGSFSTLEIQRTEQGDSAMYLCASSLPVHNEQFFGPGTRLTVL.

Concerning this clonotype itself: A much larger clone differs by one base, so this may be a read error. The CDR3 DNA reads TGTGTCAGCAGCTTACGGGGCTTAGGAGAGACCCAGTACTTC. This translates into CVSSLRGLGETQYF. The chain couples TRBV7-2 to TRBJ2-5; D possibly matches TRBD1 or TRBD2 (5 bases each). This CDR3 comprises 14 residues. Germline values: CDR1 SGHTA, CDR2 FQGNSA.

The chain joins TRBV10-3 to TRBJ2-5, with D possibly TRBD2 on 5 matching bases. Germline lookup yields CDR1 ENHRY and CDR2 SYGVKD. CDR3 length: 12 residues. Trimming left V 7 bases short and J 1 base short, with 7 bases between. The CDR3 DNA reads as TGTGCCATCAAGGACTCCCAAGAGACCCAGTACTTC. Its protein product is CAIKDSQETQYF.

CDR3 DNA sequence: TGTGCCTGGAGTGCGGGACTAGCGGGAGTTGGGGGGGAGCAGTTCTTC. Protein product: CAWSAGLAGVGGEQFF. The J gene is TRBJ2-1, the V gene TRBV30; 14 bases line up with TRBD2. The CDR3 contains 16 residues. Per the germline V gene, CDR1 is GTSNPN and CDR2 is SVGIG (reference sequence). V shed 1 base and J 10 bases; nucleotides not matched to a gene: 9.

The sample holds many counts of this clonotype. This chain joins TRBV29-1 and TRBJ2-3; tentative D call: TRBD1 (5 bases). V lost 5 bases to trimming and J lost 0 bases, with 9 bases between them. This CDR3 comprises 13 residues. Germline CDR1 SQVTM, CDR2 ANQGSEA. The CDR3 DNA sequence: TGCAGCGTTTCGACAGCTAGCACAGATACGCAGTATTTT. This sequence encodes CSVSTASTDTQYF.